The rows below give T cell receptor beta chains drawn from one sample of a study of PD-L1 blockade in urothelial cancer. Sequencing used immunoSEQ multiplex PCR; TCRdb keeps in-frame clones, though not all of them. The sample contains tens of thousands of clones, 84% of which appear only once. The sample was PBMCs, taken around atezolizumab (anti-PD-L1) treatment. The receptors come from a woman aged 70 to 79 with urothelial cancer. The conserved cysteine and the conserved F or W are not part of the CDR3 here. Each record gives: CDR3 protein, V gene.

ASSLGGSSGTGNEKLF,TRBV7-8
ASSVTGAQPQH,TRBV6-1
ASSVGTGGKFTEAF,TRBV9
ASSPNSGGSYNEQF,TRBV11-3
ASSLTRVSTDTQY,TRBV5-4
ASSLGQAGETQY,TRBV7-9
ASSPISGGAGETQY,TRBV18
AWTKLIGGSGELF,TRBV30
ASSRGPDTGELF,TRBV7-9
ASSPGLAGGQGQEQF,TRBV11-3
ASSTPQGATPYEQY,TRBV28
ASSSWDRGMYGYT,TRBV7-9
ASSQDPSVEQY,TRBV14
ASRAQNTEAF,TRBV25-1
ASSGGSWAYEQY,TRBV28
ASSLEGQGGQPQH,TRBV5-1
ASSLGMDRHVNEQY,TRBV5-1
SDRSDDPGAEAF,TRBV29-1
ASSQSGTEAF,TRBV5-1
ASSRTGYEQY,TRBV11-2
ASSTQTSGRARETQY,TRBV21-1
ASSLVDRGATYGYT,TRBV5-1
ASSQGRLAGGPGSKNIQY,TRBV4-1
ASSPVQGTGGNYGYT,TRBV18
ASSFMGGPTDTQY,TRBV11-2
ASSLQSRNTEAF,TRBV7-2
ASSFQGALDEQF,TRBV6-5
ASSVVGATNEKLF,TRBV7-2
ASSLLDRVL,TRBV5-6
AWKDRGYEQY,TRBV30
ASSPGQAYGYT,TRBV18
ATSGGTGGGHQPQH,TRBV15
ASSPPTSGPNNEQF,TRBV18
ASSFDRGQETQY,TRBV5-4
ASSSTRGPLFYEQY,TRBV6-5
ASRDSMNTEAF,TRBV28
ASSRGAPGNTIY,TRBV5-5
AWSVNLGEQPQH,TRBV30
SVDWPEQF,TRBV29-1
ATQGTVYQETQY,TRBV10-3
ASSSQGTGQGETQY,TRBV28
SAERDTEAF,TRBV20-1